This T cell receptor (beta chain) was observed in a study of T cell changes during pregnancy in multiple sclerosis. The protocol was immunoSEQ multiplex PCR, while the TCRdb copy is restricted to in-frame clones and leaves out a portion. Found here are about 41,000 clones, 89% of them singletons; the top ten hold about 0.61%. V was clipped by 10 bases and J by 8 bases; unmatched bases: 6. There are 13 residues in the CDR3. Germline V gene lookup returns CDR1 MNHEY and CDR2 SMNVEV (reference sequence). The V and J genes are TRBV27 and TRBJ1-4, with TRBD1 identical over 11 bases. This TCR came from a female donor with multiple sclerosis, enrolled in a pregnancy study. This specimen consisted of CD4+ T cells from peripheral blood mononuclear cells, obtained in the first trimester of pregnancy. DNA for the CDR3: TGTGCCACTGGGACAGGGGGTACCGAAAAACTGTTTTTT. Its protein product is CATGTGGTEKLFF. The full variable domain, completed using reference TRBV27 and TRBJ1-4, is EAQVTQNPRYLITVTGKKLTVTCSQNMNHEYMSWYRQDPGLGLRQIYYSMNVEVTDKGDVPEGYKVSRKEKRNFPLILESPSPNQTSLYFCATGTGGTEKLFFGSGTQLSVL.